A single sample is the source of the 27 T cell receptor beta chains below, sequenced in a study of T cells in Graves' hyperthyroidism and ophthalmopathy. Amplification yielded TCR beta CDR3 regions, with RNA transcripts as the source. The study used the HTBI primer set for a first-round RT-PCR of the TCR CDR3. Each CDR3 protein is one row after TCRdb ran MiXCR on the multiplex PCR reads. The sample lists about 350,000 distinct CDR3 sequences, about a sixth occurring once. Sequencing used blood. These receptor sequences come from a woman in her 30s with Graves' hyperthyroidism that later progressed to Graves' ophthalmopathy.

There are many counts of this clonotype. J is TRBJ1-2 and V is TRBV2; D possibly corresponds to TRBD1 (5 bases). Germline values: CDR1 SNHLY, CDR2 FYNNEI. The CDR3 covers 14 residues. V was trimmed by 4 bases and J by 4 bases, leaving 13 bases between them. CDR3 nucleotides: TGTGCCAGCAGTGGTCAGGGCCCCATCTATGGCTACACCTTC. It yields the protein CASSGQGPIYGYTF.

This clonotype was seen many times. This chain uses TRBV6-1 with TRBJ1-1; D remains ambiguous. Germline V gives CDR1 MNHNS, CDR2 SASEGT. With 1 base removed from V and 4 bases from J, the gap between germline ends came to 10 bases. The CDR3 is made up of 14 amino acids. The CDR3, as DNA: TGTGCCAGCAGTGAAGTGGGCGCGGGCACTGAAGCTTTCTTT. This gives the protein CASSEVGAGTEAFF.

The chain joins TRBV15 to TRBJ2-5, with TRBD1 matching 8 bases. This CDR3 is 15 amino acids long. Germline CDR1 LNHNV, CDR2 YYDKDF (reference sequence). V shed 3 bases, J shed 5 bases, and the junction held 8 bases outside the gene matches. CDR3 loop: CATSRGGQGGETQYF. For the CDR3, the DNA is TGTGCCACCAGCAGGGGCGGACAGGGTGGGGAGACCCAGTACTTC.

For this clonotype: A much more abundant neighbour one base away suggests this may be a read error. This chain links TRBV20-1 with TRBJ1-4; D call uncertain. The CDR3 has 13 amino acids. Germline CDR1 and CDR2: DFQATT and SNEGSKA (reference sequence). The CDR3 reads CGARAGTNEKLFF. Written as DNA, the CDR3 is TGCGGTGCTAGGGCGGGTACTAATGAAAAACTGTTTTTT.

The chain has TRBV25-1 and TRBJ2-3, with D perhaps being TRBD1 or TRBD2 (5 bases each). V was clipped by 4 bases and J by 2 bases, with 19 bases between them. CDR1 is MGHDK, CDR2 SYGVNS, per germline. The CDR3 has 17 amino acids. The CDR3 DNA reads TGTGCCAGCAGTGCCCCAAAGAGGGGCGCCGCCACAGATACGCAGTATTTT. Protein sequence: CASSAPKRGAATDTQYF.

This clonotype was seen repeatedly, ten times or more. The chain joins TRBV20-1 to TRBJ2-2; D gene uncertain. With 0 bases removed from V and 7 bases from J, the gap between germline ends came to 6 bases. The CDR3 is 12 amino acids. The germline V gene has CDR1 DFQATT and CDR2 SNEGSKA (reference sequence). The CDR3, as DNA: TGCAGTGCTAGAGATGAAGTCGGGGAGCTGTTTTTT. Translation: CSARDEVGELFF.

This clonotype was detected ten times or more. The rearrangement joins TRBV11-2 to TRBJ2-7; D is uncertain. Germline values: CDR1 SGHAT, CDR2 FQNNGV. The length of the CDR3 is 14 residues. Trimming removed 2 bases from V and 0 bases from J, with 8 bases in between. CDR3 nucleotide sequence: TGTGCCAGCAGCTTAAATGCCGTCTCCTACGAGCAGTACTTC. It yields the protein CASSLNAVSYEQYF.

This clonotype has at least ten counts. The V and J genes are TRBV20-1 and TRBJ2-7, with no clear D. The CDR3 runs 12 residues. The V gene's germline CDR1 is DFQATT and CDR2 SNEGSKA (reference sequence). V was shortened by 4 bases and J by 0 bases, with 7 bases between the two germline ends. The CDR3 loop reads CSAMASSYEQYF. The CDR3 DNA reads TGCAGTGCTATGGCCAGCTCCTACGAGCAGTACTTC.

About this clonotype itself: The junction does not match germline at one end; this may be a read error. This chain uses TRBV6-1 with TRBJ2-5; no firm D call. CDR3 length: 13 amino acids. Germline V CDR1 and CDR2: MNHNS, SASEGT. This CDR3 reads CASSLTTTEAQYF. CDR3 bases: TGTGCCAGCAGTCTAACAACAACAGAGGCCCAGTACTTC.

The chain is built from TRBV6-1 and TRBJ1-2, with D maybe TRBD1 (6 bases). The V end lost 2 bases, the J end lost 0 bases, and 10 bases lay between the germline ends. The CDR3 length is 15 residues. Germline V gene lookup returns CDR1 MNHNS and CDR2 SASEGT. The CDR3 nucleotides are TGTGCCAGCAGTGAACTGGACAGAGCTAACTATGGCTACACCTTC. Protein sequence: CASSELDRANYGYTF.

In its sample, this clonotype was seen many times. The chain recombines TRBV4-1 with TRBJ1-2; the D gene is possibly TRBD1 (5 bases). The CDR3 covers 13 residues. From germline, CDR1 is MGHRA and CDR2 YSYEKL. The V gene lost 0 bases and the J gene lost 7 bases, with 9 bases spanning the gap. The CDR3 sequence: CASSQEGDGGYTF. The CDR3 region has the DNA TGCGCCAGCAGCCAAGAAGGGGACGGTGGCTACACCTTC.

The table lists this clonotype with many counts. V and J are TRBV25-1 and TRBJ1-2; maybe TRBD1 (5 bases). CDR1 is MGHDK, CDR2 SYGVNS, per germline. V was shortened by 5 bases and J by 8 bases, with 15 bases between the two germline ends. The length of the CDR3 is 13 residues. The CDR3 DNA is TGTGCCAGCAGTCAGCCAGGAAGGGGCGGCTACACCTTC. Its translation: CASSQPGRGGYTF.

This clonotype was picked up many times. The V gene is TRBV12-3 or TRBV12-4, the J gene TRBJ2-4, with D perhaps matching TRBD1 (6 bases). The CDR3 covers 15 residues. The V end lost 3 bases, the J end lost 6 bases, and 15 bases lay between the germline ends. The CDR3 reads CASSFGTGIGNIQYF. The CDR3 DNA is TGTGCCAGCAGTTTCGGCACAGGGATCGGAAACATTCAGTACTTC.

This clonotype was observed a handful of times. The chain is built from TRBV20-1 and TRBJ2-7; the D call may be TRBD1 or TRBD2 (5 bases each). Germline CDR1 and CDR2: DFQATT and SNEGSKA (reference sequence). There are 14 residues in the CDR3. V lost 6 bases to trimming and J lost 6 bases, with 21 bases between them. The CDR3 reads CSAKADNLGREQYF. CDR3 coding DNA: TGCAGTGCAAAGGCGGACAATCTGGGACGCGAGCAGTACTTC.

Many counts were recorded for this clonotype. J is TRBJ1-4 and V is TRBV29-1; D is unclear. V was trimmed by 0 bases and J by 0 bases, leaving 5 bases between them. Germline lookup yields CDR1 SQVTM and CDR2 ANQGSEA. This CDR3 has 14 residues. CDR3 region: CSVEDAATNEKLFF. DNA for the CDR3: TGCAGCGTTGAAGATGCTGCAACTAATGAAAAACTGTTTTTT.

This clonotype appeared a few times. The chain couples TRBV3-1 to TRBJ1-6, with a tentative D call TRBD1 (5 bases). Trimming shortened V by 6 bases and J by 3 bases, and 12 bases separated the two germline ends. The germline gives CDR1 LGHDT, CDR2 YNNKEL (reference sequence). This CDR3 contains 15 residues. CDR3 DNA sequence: TGTGCCAGCAGTCCTTCAGGGAGCTATAATTCACCCCTCCACTTT. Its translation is CASSPSGSYNSPLHF.

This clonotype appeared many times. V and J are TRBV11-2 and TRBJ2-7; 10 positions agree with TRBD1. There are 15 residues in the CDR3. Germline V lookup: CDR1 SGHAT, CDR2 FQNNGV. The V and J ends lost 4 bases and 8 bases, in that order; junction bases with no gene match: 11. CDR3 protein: CASSYRDRGNQKQYF. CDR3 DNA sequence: TGTGCCAGCAGCTACCGGGACAGGGGAAATCAGAAGCAGTACTTC.

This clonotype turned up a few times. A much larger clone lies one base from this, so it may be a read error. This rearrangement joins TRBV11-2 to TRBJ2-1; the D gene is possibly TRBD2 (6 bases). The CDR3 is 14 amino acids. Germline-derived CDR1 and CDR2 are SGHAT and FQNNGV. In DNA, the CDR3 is TGTGCCAGCGGCTTACGGGGAGGCTACAATGAGCAGTTCTTC. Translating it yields CASGLRGGYNEQFF.

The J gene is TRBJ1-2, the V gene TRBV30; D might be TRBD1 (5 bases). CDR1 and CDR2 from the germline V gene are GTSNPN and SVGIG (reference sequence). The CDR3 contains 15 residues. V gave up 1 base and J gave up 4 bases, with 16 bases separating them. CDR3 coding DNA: TGTGCCTGGAGTGGCGAGCCGTATGGGGGCTATGGCTACACCTTC. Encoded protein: CAWSGEPYGGYGYTF.

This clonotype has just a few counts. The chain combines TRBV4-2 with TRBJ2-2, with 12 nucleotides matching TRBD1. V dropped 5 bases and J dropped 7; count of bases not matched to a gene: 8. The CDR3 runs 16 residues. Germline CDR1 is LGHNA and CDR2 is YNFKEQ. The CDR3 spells CASSDRDRGLSGELFF. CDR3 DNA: TGTGCCAGCAGCGATCGGGACAGGGGGCTCAGCGGGGAGCTGTTTTTT.

The CDR3 is CSAVITSTDTQYF. CDR3 coding DNA: TGCAGTGCGGTGATTACTAGCACAGATACGCAGTATTTT. The chain joins TRBV20-1 to TRBJ2-3; D gene unclear. V was trimmed by 6 bases and J by 0 bases, leaving 10 bases between them. The CDR3 runs 13 residues. Germline values: CDR1 DFQATT, CDR2 SNEGSKA (reference sequence).

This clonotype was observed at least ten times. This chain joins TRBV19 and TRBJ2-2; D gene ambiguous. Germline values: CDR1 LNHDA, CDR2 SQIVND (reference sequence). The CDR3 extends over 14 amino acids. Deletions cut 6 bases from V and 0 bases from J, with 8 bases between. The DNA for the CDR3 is TGTGCCAGTAGCCCAGACTCGAACACCGGGGAGCTGTTTTTT. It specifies CASSPDSNTGELFF.

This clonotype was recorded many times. CDR3 amino acids: CASSLEAVQETQYF. DNA for the CDR3: TGTGCCAGCAGCTTGGAGGCGGTTCAAGAGACCCAGTACTTC. The chain carries TRBV5-4 and TRBJ2-5; D is unresolved. Germline V gives CDR1 SGHNT, CDR2 YYREEE (reference sequence). V gave up 0 bases and J gave up 2 bases, with 8 bases separating them. CDR3 length: 14 amino acids.

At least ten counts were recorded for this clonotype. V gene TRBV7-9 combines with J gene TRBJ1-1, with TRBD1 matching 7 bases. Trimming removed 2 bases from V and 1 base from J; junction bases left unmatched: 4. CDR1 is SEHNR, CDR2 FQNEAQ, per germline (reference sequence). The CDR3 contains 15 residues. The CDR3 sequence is CASSLMAGGNTEAFF. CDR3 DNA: TGTGCCAGCAGCTTAATGGCAGGGGGGAACACTGAAGCTTTCTTT.

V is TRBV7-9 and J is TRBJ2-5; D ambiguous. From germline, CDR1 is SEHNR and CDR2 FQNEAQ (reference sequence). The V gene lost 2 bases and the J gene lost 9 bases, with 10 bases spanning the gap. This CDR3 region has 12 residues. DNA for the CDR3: TGTGCCAGCAGCTTACTCCCGGCGTCCCAGTACTTC. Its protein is CASSLLPASQYF.

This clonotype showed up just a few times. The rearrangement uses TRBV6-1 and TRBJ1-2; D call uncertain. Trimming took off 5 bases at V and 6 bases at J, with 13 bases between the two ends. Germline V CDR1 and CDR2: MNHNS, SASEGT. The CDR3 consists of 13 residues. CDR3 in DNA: TGTGCCAGCAGTAGAATGCCAAACCATGGCTACACCTTC. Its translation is CASSRMPNHGYTF.

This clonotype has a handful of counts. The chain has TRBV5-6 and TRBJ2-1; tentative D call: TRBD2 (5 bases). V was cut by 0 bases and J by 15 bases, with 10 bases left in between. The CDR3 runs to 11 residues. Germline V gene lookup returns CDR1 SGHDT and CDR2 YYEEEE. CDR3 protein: CASSLGGFRFF. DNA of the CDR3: TGTGCCAGCAGCTTGGGAGGGTTTCGGTTCTTC.